These T cell receptor beta chains were read from a single sample in a study of PD-1 blockade in classical Hodgkin lymphoma. The repertoire was sequenced with immunoSEQ multiplex PCR; TCRdb's copy has only in-frame clones and lacks some. The repertoire holds around 45,000 clones, with approximately 70% as singletons. The input for sequencing was peripheral blood mononuclear cells (PBMCs), taken at baseline. These receptors were collected from a human donor with classical Hodgkin lymphoma. The CDR3 runs from the conserved cysteine through the conserved F or W. Each record gives: clone size, V gene, D gene, J gene, CDR3 protein, CDR3 DNA. A D gene is named only where the DNA matches it firmly. A row's size may be missing; if present it is once, few, many or a size class.

size: few
V: TRBV23-1
D: TRBD1
J: TRBJ1-2
CDR3: CASSRRTGFNYGYTF
DNA: TGCGCCAGCAGTCGGAGGACAGGGTTTAACTATGGCTACACCTTC

size: -
V: TRBV5-1
D: -
J: TRBJ1-2
CDR3: CASSSSGSFYGYTF
DNA: TGCGCCAGCAGCTCCTCGGGCAGCTTCTATGGCTACACCTTC

size: -
V: TRBV19
D: TRBD2
J: TRBJ2-3
CDR3: CASGPLTSGTDTQYF
DNA: TGTGCCAGCGGCCCATTGACTAGCGGCACAGATACGCAGTATTTT

size: -
V: TRBV7-9
D: TRBD2
J: TRBJ2-7
CDR3: CASKMAGAEQYF
DNA: TGTGCCAGCAAGATGGCGGGAGCCGAGCAGTACTTC

size: few
V: TRBV4-3
D: -
J: TRBJ2-6
CDR3: CASSQTASSGANVLTF
DNA: TGCGCCAGCAGCCAGACGGCTAGCTCTGGGGCCAACGTCCTGACTTTC

size: -
V: TRBV19
D: -
J: TRBJ1-3
CDR3: CASSIGGTVGNTIYF
DNA: TGTGCCAGTAGTATCGGAGGGACGGTTGGAAACACCATATATTTT

size: -
V: TRBV2
D: TRBD1
J: TRBJ1-2
CDR3: CASSEWGQGEGYTF
DNA: TGTGCCAGCAGTGAATGGGGACAGGGGGAGGGCTACACCTTC

size: -
V: TRBV25-1
D: -
J: TRBJ1-1
CDR3: CASSGDSGNTEAFF
DNA: TGTGCCAGCAGTGGAGACAGCGGAAACACTGAAGCTTTCTTT

size: -
V: TRBV10-1
D: TRBD1
J: TRBJ2-3
CDR3: CASSEEGQEYTTSTDTQYF
DNA: TGCGCCAGCAGTGAAGAAGGACAGGAGTACACTACTAGCACAGATACGCAGTATTTT

size: -
V: TRBV6-1
D: -
J: TRBJ1-5
CDR3: CASSQQDGSNQPQHF
DNA: TGTGCCAGCAGCCAACAGGATGGAAGCAATCAGCCCCAGCATTTT

size: -
V: TRBV6-6
D: TRBD2
J: TRBJ2-7
CDR3: CASSYEAGGPEQYF
DNA: TGTGCCAGCAGTTACGAAGCGGGGGGGCCCGAGCAGTACTTC

size: -
V: TRBV5-5
D: -
J: TRBJ2-5
CDR3: CASSPYGGQETQYF
DNA: TGTGCCAGCAGCCCTTACGGGGGACAAGAGACCCAGTACTTC

size: -
V: TRBV27
D: TRBD2
J: TRBJ2-1
CDR3: CASSLPPSGSLFNEQFF
DNA: TGTGCCAGCAGTTTACCCCCCAGCGGGAGCCTATTCAATGAGCAGTTCTTC

size: -
V: TRBV29-1
D: TRBD2
J: TRBJ2-2
CDR3: CSVESRGTSGIGELFF
DNA: TGCAGCGTAGAATCAAGGGGGACTAGCGGGATAGGGGAGCTGTTTTTT

size: -
V: TRBV5-4
D: -
J: TRBJ1-2
CDR3: CASSFGTGYTF
DNA: TGTGCCAGCAGCTTTGGGACTGGGTACACCTTC

size: few
V: TRBV5-1
D: -
J: TRBJ1-1
CDR3: CASSSKGMGGQNTEAFF
DNA: TGCGCCAGCAGCTCCAAGGGAATGGGGGGCCAGAACACTGAAGCTTTCTTT

size: -
V: TRBV7-3
D: -
J: TRBJ2-1
CDR3: CASSPGTNEQFF
DNA: TGTGCCAGCAGCCCAGGGACAAATGAGCAGTTCTTC

size: -
V: TRBV10-3
D: -
J: TRBJ1-1
CDR3: CAISPTSGNTEAFF
DNA: TGTGCCATCAGTCCTACATCAGGGAACACTGAAGCTTTCTTT

size: once
V: TRBV10-3
D: TRBD2
J: TRBJ2-3
CDR3: CAISEPLIAGGPDGSTDTQYF
DNA: TGTGCCATCAGTGAGCCCCTGATAGCGGGAGGGCCGGATGGTAGCACAGATACGCAGTATTTT

size: -
V: TRBV29-1
D: -
J: TRBJ1-1
CDR3: CSVGGLRRGGTEAFF
DNA: TGCAGCGTTGGTGGACTGAGACGGGGAGGCACTGAAGCTTTCTTT

size: -
V: TRBV19
D: TRBD2
J: TRBJ2-7
CDR3: CASSPSGTSGRAAYEQYF
DNA: TGTGCCAGTTCCCCATCGGGGACTAGCGGGAGGGCCGCCTACGAGCAGTACTTC

size: -
V: TRBV6-6
D: TRBD2
J: TRBJ2-1
CDR3: CASNRGGANEQFF
DNA: TGTGCCAGCAATCGCGGGGGGGCCAATGAGCAGTTCTTC

size: few
V: TRBV27
D: -
J: TRBJ1-1
CDR3: CASRRQPNTEAFF
DNA: TGTGCCAGCCGCCGACAGCCGAACACTGAAGCTTTCTTT

size: -
V: TRBV19
D: -
J: TRBJ2-7
CDR3: CASSIDRGVHYEQYF
DNA: TGTGCCAGTAGTATAGACAGGGGGGTCCATTACGAGCAGTACTTC

size: -
V: TRBV28
D: -
J: TRBJ1-1
CDR3: CASSLSGVGNTEAFF
DNA: TGTGCCAGCAGTTTATCTGGGGTAGGGAACACTGAAGCTTTCTTT

size: few
V: TRBV5-8
D: -
J: TRBJ1-6
CDR3: CASRSDDSPLHF
DNA: TGTGCCAGCAGATCGGACGATTCACCCCTCCACTTT

size: -
V: TRBV28
D: TRBD2
J: TRBJ2-2
CDR3: CASSLGGRSGELFF
DNA: TGTGCCAGCAGTTTGGGCGGGAGGAGCGGGGAGCTGTTTTTT

size: -
V: TRBV9
D: -
J: TRBJ1-5
CDR3: CASSARDNNQPQHF
DNA: TGTGCCAGCAGCGCCCGGGACAACAATCAGCCCCAGCATTTT

size: -
V: TRBV9
D: -
J: TRBJ2-7
CDR3: CASSPQYF
DNA: TGTGCCAGCAGCCCACAGTACTTC

size: -
V: TRBV6-5
D: -
J: TRBJ1-2
CDR3: CASSPRDANYGYTF
DNA: TGTGCCAGCAGTCCCCGGGACGCTAACTATGGCTACACCTTC

size: -
V: TRBV7-2
D: -
J: TRBJ1-2
CDR3: CASSFMRPSKGYTF
DNA: TGTGCCAGCAGCTTTATGAGGCCCTCTAAAGGCTACACCTTC

size: few
V: TRBV19
D: -
J: TRBJ2-5
CDR3: CASSTGVGTQYF
DNA: TGTGCCAGTAGTACAGGGGTAGGGACCCAGTACTTC

size: -
V: TRBV4-3
D: -
J: TRBJ1-2
CDR3: CASSQLASTYGYTF
DNA: TGCGCCAGCAGCCAATTGGCTTCAACCTATGGCTACACCTTC

size: -
V: TRBV7-9
D: TRBD2
J: TRBJ2-1
CDR3: CASISSGRANNEQFF
DNA: TGTGCCAGCATCTCTAGCGGGAGGGCAAACAATGAGCAGTTCTTC

size: -
V: TRBV9
D: -
J: TRBJ2-7
CDR3: CASSSRTATEQYF
DNA: TGTGCCAGCAGCTCTCGGACTGCGACAGAGCAGTACTTC

size: -
V: TRBV29-1
D: -
J: TRBJ2-7
CDR3: CSVEDGQGNLYEQYF
DNA: TGCAGCGTTGAAGATGGGCAGGGAAACCTCTACGAGCAGTACTTC

size: -
V: TRBV28
D: -
J: TRBJ2-4
CDR3: CASSLALDGGKNIQYF
DNA: TGTGCCAGCAGTTTAGCCCTGGACGGAGGCAAAAACATTCAGTACTTC

size: few
V: TRBV7-7
D: -
J: TRBJ2-1
CDR3: CASSFSPGVVDEQFF
DNA: TGTGCCAGCAGCTTCTCCCCGGGGGTGGTCGATGAGCAGTTCTTC

size: -
V: TRBV10-3
D: -
J: TRBJ1-2
CDR3: CAISEQLANYGYTF
DNA: TGTGCCATCAGTGAGCAGTTAGCTAACTATGGCTACACCTTC